The 11 T cell receptor beta chains listed next were all sequenced from one sample in a study of cytomegalovirus exposure and HLA in healthy donors. Primers: 60 Vbeta forward and 13 Jbeta reverse. Method: immunoSEQ multiplex PCR; TCRdb's copy keeps in-frame clones and lacks some. The repertoire holds under 200,000 clones, with 84% as singletons. Sequencing was done on a sample of PBMCs. The receptors shown here come from a boy aged 2 to 10 in good health and CMV-seronegative.

V is TRBV28 and J is TRBJ2-2, with 8 bases that match TRBD2. Germline-derived CDR1 and CDR2 are MDHEN and SYDVKM. The ends lost 6 bases at V and 6 bases at J; junction bases unmatched: 6. The CDR3 length is 14 residues. Here the CDR3 reads CASRGAGDAGELFF. DNA for the CDR3: TGTGCCAGCAGAGGAGCGGGAGACGCCGGGGAGCTGTTTTTT.

This clone occurred a few times. The chain employs TRBV21-1 and TRBJ2-2; TRBD2, the D gene given by the table, was not confirmed from the DNA. TRBV21-1 is a pseudogene locus. This CDR3 region has 15 residues. CDR3 residues: CASSKASGNTGELFF. CDR3 DNA sequence: TGTGCCAGCAGCAAAGCTAGCGGGAACACCGGGGAGCTGTTTTTT.

The chain has TRBV28 and TRBJ2-1; 9 bases are shared with TRBD2. Germline-derived CDR1 and CDR2 are MDHEN and SYDVKM. Unmatched junction bases numbered 5, after V lost 5 bases and J lost 0 bases. The CDR3 has 16 amino acids. In DNA form, the CDR3 reads TGTGCCAGCAGTACCCTAGCGGGAAGCTCCTACAATGAGCAGTTCTTC. Translation gives CASSTLAGSSYNEQFF.

The J gene is TRBJ2-1, the V gene TRBV29-1, with 10 bases that match TRBD2. Germline V gene data show CDR1 as SQVTM and CDR2 as ANQGSEA. CDR3 length equals 15 residues. V shed 1 base and J 0 bases; nucleotides not matched to a gene: 0. Written as DNA, the CDR3 is TGCAGCGTTGAAGGGACTAGCGGCTCCTACAATGAGCAGTTCTTC. It codes for CSVEGTSGSYNEQFF.

The V gene is TRBV2, the J gene TRBJ2-7; 7 nucleotides agree with TRBD1. The CDR3 contains 15 residues. Germline CDR1 reads SNHLY; CDR2 reads FYNNEI. The junction had 7 bases not matched to a gene; V was cut back by 4 bases and J by 1 base. The CDR3, as DNA: TGTGCCAGCAGTGTTTGGCAGGGGGTATCCTACGAGCAGTACTTC. Its protein product is CASSVWQGVSYEQYF.

The chain couples TRBV19 to TRBJ1-4; D call uncertain. The CDR3 is 15 amino acids. Between the trimmed V and J ends, which lost 1 base and 4 bases, there was a span of 10 bases. CDR1 and CDR2 (germline): LNHDA, SQIVND (reference sequence). Written as DNA, the CDR3 is TGTGCCAGTAGTATAGGTTACACCTTTAATGAAAAACTGTTTTTT. Its translation is CASSIGYTFNEKLFF.

The chain joins TRBV20-1 to TRBJ1-1; no definite D call. This CDR3 region has 11 residues. Germline values: CDR1 DFQATT, CDR2 SNEGSKA (reference sequence). V was cut by 6 bases and J by 1 base, with 6 bases left in between. CDR3: CSANRNTEAFF. The CDR3 region has the DNA TGCAGTGCCAACAGGAACACTGAAGCTTTCTTT.

CDR3 nucleotides: TGCAGCGTTGAAGATTCAGGGGCTCCAAATGAAAAACTGTTTTTT. This codes for CSVEDSGAPNEKLFF. The J gene is TRBJ1-4, the V gene TRBV29-1; tentative D call: TRBD1 (6 bases). Trimming left V 0 bases short and J 5 bases short, with 13 bases between. Per the germline V gene, CDR1 is SQVTM and CDR2 is ANQGSEA. The CDR3 is made up of 15 amino acids.

The chain employs TRBV12-5 and TRBJ2-7, with 9 bases aligning to TRBD1. J gave up 7 bases and V 2 bases, and 6 bases lay outside the gene matches. Per germline, CDR1 LGHNT and CDR2 FRNRAP. This CDR3 comprises 14 residues. The CDR3 here is CASGLRQGVEEQYF. CDR3 bases: TGTGCTAGTGGTTTGCGACAGGGGGTGGAAGAGCAGTACTTC.

The rearrangement uses TRBV27 and TRBJ2-6; D uncertain. The CDR3 runs to 13 residues. Germline V gene lookup returns CDR1 MNHEY and CDR2 SMNVEV (reference sequence). Trimming stripped 6 bases from V and 1 base from J, with 4 bases between. CDR3 DNA: TGTGCCAGCAGCTCTTCTGGGGCCAACGTCCTGACTTTC. It specifies CASSSSGANVLTF.

J is TRBJ2-7 and V is TRBV19; 9 positions agree with TRBD1. V gave up 7 bases and J gave up 6 bases; unmatched junction bases: 4. Germline V gives CDR1 LNHDA, CDR2 SQIVND (reference sequence). This CDR3 contains 12 residues. The CDR3 here is CASNDRGGEQYF. DNA for the CDR3: TGTGCCAGTAACGACAGGGGGGGCGAGCAGTACTTC.